The TCR beta chain described here comes from a study of T cell responses to AZD1222 COVID-19 vaccine. Study-level points and caveats: Unmutated regions of variants are reportedly targeted by nearly half of spike-specific TCRs. White British donors predominated, females outnumbered males, and clonal diversity was possibly underestimated.

This CDR3 comprises 15 residues. CDR1 SGHNT and CDR2 YYREEE come from the germline V gene (reference sequence). The V gene end was trimmed by 2 bases and the J gene end by 7 bases; junction bases not matched to a gene: 3. Profiling relied on immunoSEQ multiplex PCR, and the TCRdb table lists in-frame clones only, not all of them. The sample carries about 270,000 clones, almost 95% recorded once. A note on this clone: Its antigen remains unknown.

The receptor was derived from an adult who received the AZD1222 COVID-19 vaccine. J is TRBJ1-6 and V is TRBV5-4; 10 nucleotides match TRBD1. The sequenced sample was peripheral blood, obtained 28 days after the second AZD1222 dose. The CDR3 reads CASSFRDRGNSPLHF. DNA for the CDR3: TGTGCCAGCAGCTTCAGGGACAGGGGCAATTCACCCCTCCACTTT.